This TCR beta chain emerged from a study of siplizumab effects on memory and regulatory T cells. The study, taken as a whole, reports: A naive or memory phenotype could not be assigned to roughly 80-95% of the proliferating CD4+ or CD8+ clones.

The repertoire was sequenced with immunoSEQ multiplex PCR; TCRdb's copy has only in-frame clones and lacks some. The data hold about 91,000 clones, with roughly 93% observed a single time. With 8 bases removed from V and 5 bases from J, the gap between germline ends came to 20 bases. The germline V gene encodes CDR1 SGHRS and CDR2 YFSETQ. The CDR3 is made up of 14 amino acids. Note on this clone: The antigen remains undetermined.

The chain joins TRBV5-1 to TRBJ2-7; no reliable D call. The receptor was isolated from a human donor in good health. Sequencing was carried out using CD8+ T cells sorted from blood. This chain's CDR3 is CASHPDPTMDEQYF. The CDR3 region has the DNA TGCGCCAGTCATCCGGACCCCACCATGGACGAGCAGTACTTC.